This entry describes one TCR beta chain. Looked up from germline, CDR1 is MRHNA and CDR2 is SNTAGT. Trimming removed 5 bases from V and 6 bases from J; junction bases left unmatched: 7. The CDR3 consists of 15 residues. Authors' analysis steps: Amplification of reference gene primers provided the estimated nucleated cell counts. Clones were sequenced by immunoSEQ multiplex PCR, and TCRdb holds only the in-frame ones, with some missing. V and J calls and clone size are copied from that table; D and trimming were computed from the DNA. The sample carries 55,000 to 90,000 clones, around 86% recorded once. This record comes from a study of blood T cell repertoires in COVID-19.

The sample comprised peripheral blood. This chain uses TRBV6-4 with TRBJ2-4, with TRBD1 identical over 10 bases. This receptor was obtained from a man between 65 and 79 years old with active COVID-19. The CDR3 here is CASSPGQGTRNIQYF. Written as DNA, the CDR3 is TGTGCCAGCAGTCCGGGACAGGGGACCCGAAACATTCAGTACTTC.